One and the same sample provided the 24 T cell receptor beta chains below, sequenced in a study of blood T cells in healthy people across ages. Together with a sample-barcoded 5' primer, a J-beta primer mix was included in a second PCR lasting about 7 to 12 cycles. One entry per CDR3 protein, called by TCRdb with MiXCR from the 5' RACE reads. Seen here are 1.5 million to 2 million distinct CDR3 sequences, 28% observed once, and the top ten hold 7.7%. Sequenced sample: blood. These receptor sequences come from a woman aged 25-40 years in good health.

This clonotype was picked up a small number of times. The V gene is TRBV28, the J gene TRBJ2-4; 8 nucleotides match TRBD2. Trimming cost V 3 bases and J 0 bases; bases outside gene matches: 4. In germline, CDR1 is MDHEN, CDR2 SYDVKM. This CDR3 spans 16 amino acids. This chain's CDR3 is CASSFGGEVAKNIQYF. The CDR3 DNA is TGTGCCAGCAGTTTCGGGGGGGAAGTAGCCAAAAACATTCAGTACTTC. Supplemented by reference TRBV28 and TRBJ2-4, the full variable domain reads DVKVTQSSRYLVKRTGEKVFLECVQDMDHENMFWYRQDPGLGLRLIYFSYDVKMKEKGDIPEGYSVSREKKERFSLILESASTNQTSMYLCASSFGGEVAKNIQYFGAGTRLSVL.

This clonotype was counted only a few times. The gene calls are TRBV20-1 and TRBJ1-3; maybe TRBD1 (6 bases). V was shortened by 4 bases and J by 0 bases, with 13 bases between the two germline ends. CDR3 length: 15 amino acids. Germline V gene data show CDR1 as DFQATT and CDR2 as SNEGSKA (reference sequence). CDR3 sequence: CSATRTAISGNTIYF. The DNA of the CDR3 is TGCAGTGCTACTAGGACAGCCATCTCTGGAAACACCATATATTTT.

The table lists this clonotype with a few counts. This chain joins TRBV6-5 and TRBJ1-2; D not certain. The ends were cut back, 0 bases at V and 2 bases at J, with 13 bases in the middle. This CDR3 region has 16 residues. Germline-derived CDR1 and CDR2 are MNHEY and SVGAGI. The CDR3: CASSYSMGKGNYGYTF. CDR3 nucleotides: TGTGCCAGCAGTTACTCGATGGGTAAAGGGAACTATGGCTACACCTTC.

This clonotype came up a few times. This sequence may be a read error, since a much larger clone differs from it by one base. The rearrangement links TRBV29-1 to TRBJ2-1; TRBD1 matches at 7 bases. Germline V lookup: CDR1 SQVTM, CDR2 ANQGSEA. V was clipped by 6 bases and J by 10 bases; unmatched bases: 6. The CDR3 contains 11 residues. Written as DNA, the CDR3 is TGCAGCGTCGGCAGGGGGTTCGAGCAGTTCTTC. This gives the protein CSVGRGFEQFF.

The chain is built from TRBV12-3 or TRBV12-4 and TRBJ2-1, with 9 bases that match TRBD2. The V gene end was trimmed by 1 base and the J gene end by 14 bases; junction bases not matched to a gene: 3. The CDR3 has 12 amino acids. In DNA form, the CDR3 reads TGTGCCAGCAGTTTAGGGCGGGGGGGCGAGTTCTTC. This codes for CASSLGRGGEFF.

This clonotype appeared a few times. The rearrangement uses TRBV7-2 and TRBJ2-4, with 11 positions matching TRBD2. The CDR3 sequence is 17 residues long. CDR1 and CDR2 (germline): SGHTA, FQGNSA. Trimming removed 3 bases from V and 0 bases from J; junction bases left unmatched: 4. CDR3 in DNA: TGTGCCAGCAGCTTTAGCGGGGGGGTCCTAGCCAAAAACATTCAGTACTTC. Its translation is CASSFSGGVLAKNIQYF.

This clonotype has ten or more counts. The chain links TRBV5-1 to TRBJ2-5; 8 bases match TRBD2. V lost 0 bases to trimming and J lost 4 bases; unmatched junction nucleotides: 8. The CDR3 totals 16 residues. CDR1 SGHRS and CDR2 YFSETQ come from the germline V gene. The CDR3 spells CASSLDRAGEGETQYF. The DNA for the CDR3 is TGCGCCAGCAGCTTGGACCGAGCGGGAGAGGGAGAGACCCAGTACTTC. Using reference TRBV5-1 and TRBJ2-5 for the parts outside the CDR3, the full variable domain is KAGVTQTPRYLIKTRGQQVTLSCSPISGHRSVSWYQQTPGQGLQFLFEYFSETQRNKGNFPGRFSGRQFSNSRSEMNVSTLELGDSALYLCASSLDRAGEGETQYFGPGTRLLVL.

The rearrangement uses TRBV6-6 and TRBJ2-7, with 7 bases that match TRBD1. J was trimmed by 7 bases and V by 6 bases; bases with no gene match: 15. This CDR3 region has 15 residues. Germline CDR1 is MNHNY and CDR2 is SVGAGI (reference sequence). CDR3 region: CASSPTGDSYNEQYF. The DNA of the CDR3 is TGTGCCAGCAGCCCTACAGGGGATTCCTACAATGAGCAGTACTTC.

Points on this clonotype: At one end the junction does not follow the germline gene, possibly because of a read error. This rearrangement joins TRBV27 to TRBJ2-7; D might be TRBD1 (6 bases). The CDR3 has 15 amino acids. Germline V CDR1 and CDR2: MNHEY, SMNVEV (reference sequence). The DNA for the CDR3 is TGTGCCAACAGTTTACTATGGCAGGGGAAGCGCGAGCAGTACTTC. Protein: CANSLLWQGKREQYF.

This clonotype was seen a few times. The chain employs TRBV28 and TRBJ2-1; TRBD2 is a possible D gene (6 bases). V was cut by 4 bases and J by 5 bases, with 15 bases left in between. This CDR3 is 15 amino acids long. Looked up from germline, CDR1 is MDHEN and CDR2 is SYDVKM. In nucleotides, the CDR3 is TGTGCCAGCAGTTCCGGGGGTCTAAATAACAATGAGCAGTTCTTC. Amino acids: CASSSGGLNNNEQFF.

This clonotype turned up a few times. V and J are TRBV4-1 and TRBJ1-2; D is uncertain. Per the germline V gene, CDR1 is MGHRA and CDR2 is YSYEKL. The germline V and J ends were trimmed by 0 bases and 7 bases, with 15 bases remaining between them. The CDR3 totals 15 residues. CDR3 coding DNA: TGCGCCAGCAGCCAAGATCTGGGCTTGGCTCGTGGCTACACCTTC. It codes for CASSQDLGLARGYTF.

As concerns this clonotype: At one end, the junction sequence differs from germline, possibly due to a read error. The chain combines TRBV29-1 with TRBJ1-1; 8 nucleotides agree with TRBD1. CDR3 length: 13 amino acids. CDR1 is SQVTM, CDR2 ANQGSEA, per germline. The CDR3 bases are TGCAGCGTCGAAGGACAGGGTATCACTGAAGCTTTCTTT. Its protein is CSVEGQGITEAFF.

This clonotype was seen at least ten times. The gene calls are TRBV20-1 and TRBJ2-6, with a tentative D call TRBD1 (5 bases). V was shortened by 5 bases and J by 4 bases, with 12 bases between the two germline ends. The CDR3 is 14 amino acids. Germline values: CDR1 DFQATT, CDR2 SNEGSKA (reference sequence). Here the CDR3 DNA reads TGCAGTGCTTCCGACAGCGCCGGGGCCAACGTCCTGACTTTC. Translation gives CSASDSAGANVLTF.

Points on this clonotype: A much bigger clone sits one base away, suggesting this may be a read error. CDR3 residues: CASSPSRITETQFF. The CDR3 region has the DNA TGTGCCAGCAGCCCCTCCCGGATTACAGAGACCCAGTTCTTC. This rearrangement joins TRBV7-2 to TRBJ2-1; D unclear. The germline V gene encodes CDR1 SGHTA and CDR2 FQGNSA. Trimming removed 5 bases at V and 13 bases at J, with 21 bases between. This CDR3 is 14 amino acids long.

CDR3 nucleotides: TGTGCCAGCAGCTCCGCGGGGGATGAGCAGTTCTTC. Its protein is CASSSAGDEQFF. J is TRBJ2-1 and V is TRBV3-1; 7 bases are a match to TRBD2. The CDR3 is 12 residues long. Trimming at V came to 5 bases and at J to 8 bases, leaving 3 bases not matched to a gene. CDR1 and CDR2 from the germline V gene are LGHDT and YNNKEL (reference sequence).

This clonotype was seen a handful of times. The chain has TRBV6-5 and TRBJ1-5; weak D call: TRBD1 (6 bases). The CDR3 is 13 amino acids. Germline V gene data show CDR1 as MNHEY and CDR2 as SVGAGI. With 8 bases removed from V and 7 bases from J, the gap between germline ends came to 15 bases. This CDR3 reads CASRRGLGQPQHF. The CDR3, as DNA: TGTGCCAGCCGGCGGGGGCTGGGGCAGCCCCAGCATTTT.

The chain couples TRBV3-1 to TRBJ2-5; weak D call: TRBD2 (6 bases). There are 14 residues in the CDR3. The germline V gene has CDR1 LGHDT and CDR2 YNNKEL (reference sequence). V lost 7 bases to trimming and J lost 1 base, with 13 bases between them. The CDR3: CASTSGVTQETQYF. The CDR3, as DNA: TGTGCCAGCACCTCGGGGGTAACCCAAGAGACCCAGTACTTC.

This clonotype was seen only a few times. The genes are TRBV5-5 and TRBJ2-1; TRBD1 matches 9 bases. This CDR3 has 15 residues. Germline trimming cut 2 bases from V and 4 bases from J; bases unmatched to any gene: 4. Germline V lookup: CDR1 SGHKS, CDR2 YYEKEE (reference sequence). The CDR3 loop is CASSFGTGHYNEQFF. The CDR3 nucleotides are TGTGCCAGCAGCTTCGGGACAGGGCATTACAATGAGCAGTTCTTC.

This clonotype came up a few times. The chain employs TRBV21-1 and TRBJ2-7. TRBV21-1 is shown as a pseudogene. CDR3 length: 12 amino acids. CDR3 DNA sequence: TGTGCCACGAAGGGGTGCCCCTACGAGCAGTACTTC. Translating gives CATKGCPYEQYF.

This clonotype was observed a few times. The chain employs TRBV30 and TRBJ2-7, with D possibly matching TRBD1 (6 bases). Trimming took 5 bases from V and 2 from J, leaving 10 bases between them. The CDR3 spans 12 residues. Germline CDR1 GTSNPN, CDR2 SVGIG (reference sequence). Here the CDR3 reads CAWGGHTYEQYF. The CDR3 DNA reads as TGTGCCTGGGGGGGACACACCTACGAGCAGTACTTC. Full variable domain (missing parts from reference TRBV30 and TRBJ2-7): SQTIHQWPATLVQPVGSPLSLECTVEGTSNPNLYWYRQAAGRGLQLLFYSVGIGQISSEVPQNLSASRPQDRQFILSSKKLLLSDSGFYLCAWGGHTYEQYFGPGTRLTVT.

The chain couples TRBV3-1 to TRBJ1-5; D ambiguous. This CDR3 has 15 residues. From germline, CDR1 is LGHDT and CDR2 YNNKEL (reference sequence). Trimming shortened V by 0 bases and J by 4 bases, and 10 bases separated the two germline ends. CDR3 nucleotides: TGTGCCAGCAGCCAAGAGTCGGGAAGAAATCAGCCCCAGCATTTT. Protein: CASSQESGRNQPQHF.

Regarding this clonotype: Given a much more abundant clone one base away, this may be a read error. The chain has TRBV12-3 or TRBV12-4 and TRBJ1-4; 9 bases agree with TRBD1. This CDR3 has 15 amino acids. The CDR3 nucleotides are TGTGCCAGCAGCCCCGGGACAGGGAGTTTTGAAAAACGGTTTTTT. Translating it yields CASSPGTGSFEKRFF.

Concerning this clonotype: A single base separates this from a much larger clone, so it may be a read error. The chain recombines TRBV6-5 with TRBJ2-5; D may correspond to TRBD1 or TRBD2 (6 bases each). CDR1 is MNHEY and CDR2 is SVGAGI in the germline V gene. The CDR3 has 16 residues. CDR3 residues: CASSYSTSGAMETQDF. The CDR3 DNA reads TGTGCCAGCAGTTACTCAACATCGGGGGCGATGGAGACCCAGGACTTC.

This chain links TRBV5-4 with TRBJ1-2; D ambiguous. Germline lookup yields CDR1 SGHNT and CDR2 YYREEE (reference sequence). The CDR3 is 17 amino acids. V shed 0 bases and J shed 5 bases, with 20 bases lying between them. CDR3: CASSLGGQTTGCYGYTF. In nucleotides, the CDR3 is TGTGCCAGCAGCTTGGGCGGGCAGACGACGGGCTGTTATGGCTACACCTTC.